This note documents a single T cell receptor beta chain sequence. Its target is not known. The data originate from a study of CD8 T cells in ankylosing spondylitis. Whole-study findings and limits: Matched ankylosing spondylitis synovial fluid reportedly contained a significantly enriched population of disease-linked clones. A TCR beta motif of fewer than 10 highly homologous variants seemed to mark ankylosing spondylitis blood.

The CDR3 contains 14 residues. V gave up 2 bases and J gave up 0 bases, with 7 bases separating them. The germline V gene has CDR1 MDHEN and CDR2 SYDVKM. In making TCR beta libraries, quantitative 5'-RACE with molecular barcodes was used. TCRdb passed the 5' RACE reads through MiXCR, listing each CDR3 protein once. The data hold 250,000 to 350,000 distinct CDR3 sequences, with roughly 20% observed a single time. The receptor was derived from a female donor with ankylosing spondylitis or in good health (not recorded which). Sequencing was done on a sample of blood, either unsorted or a sorted T cell fraction (not recorded which). The chain employs TRBV28 and TRBJ1-1; D might be TRBD1 (6 bases). CDR3 in amino acids: CASSLPGVNTEAFF. CDR3 nucleotides: TGTGCCAGCAGTTTACCAGGGGTGAACACTGAAGCTTTCTTT.